The T cell receptor (beta chain) under discussion was sequenced for a study of blood T cell repertoires in COVID-19. Overall study: Samples came from the United States, Italy and Spain, spanning acute and convalescent COVID-19. The cDNA or gDNA used as material had been derived from T cells, B-cell-depleted T cells, or PBMCs.

The CDR3 runs to 12 residues. Germline V CDR1 and CDR2: MNHEY, SVGAGI. V was shortened by 4 bases and J by 8 bases, with 11 bases between the two germline ends. This clone was observed a handful of times. In the original analysis: For nucleated cells, counts were estimated from reference gene primer amplification. The data were produced by immunoSEQ multiplex PCR, yet TCRdb's version contains in-frame clones alone and is incomplete. V, J and clone size were drawn from that table, and D and trimming were deduced from the DNA. The data contain approximately 210,000 clones, 84% of them singletons. What was sequenced was peripheral blood. The chain is built from TRBV6-5 and TRBJ1-2, with D uncertain. The receptor was isolated from a woman in her forties or fifties with active or convalescent COVID-19. CDR3: CASSSEGYGYTF. The CDR3 DNA reads TGTGCCAGCAGTTCTGAGGGATACGGCTACACCTTC.